This T cell receptor beta chain was sequenced for a study of HIV-infected patients and healthy controls. The CDR3 has 16 residues. V lost 0 bases to trimming and J lost 4 bases, with 12 bases between them. Germline V gene sequence: CDR1 SGHDN, CDR2 FVKESK. Alpha and beta constant-region primers primed reverse transcription of around 0.5 ug RNA. Alpha and beta chain libraries were made separately by chain-specific third strand synthesis with multiplexing indices. One entry per CDR3 protein, called by TCRdb with MiXCR from the 5' RACE reads. The sample records about 18,000 distinct CDR3 sequences, under 9.5% being singletons. Follow-up blood was drawn about 14 weeks, roughly three months, after antiretroviral therapy began. The repertoire came from unfractionated whole blood and reflected all unsorted peripheral T cells.

This receptor was taken from an adult with HIV infection. The specimen comprised blood, sampled during antiretroviral therapy. The chain uses TRBV14 and TRBJ1-4; D ambiguous. The CDR3: CASSQELGIRNEKLFF. The CDR3 nucleotides are TGTGCCAGCAGCCAAGAGTTGGGGATACGTAATGAAAAACTGTTTTTT.